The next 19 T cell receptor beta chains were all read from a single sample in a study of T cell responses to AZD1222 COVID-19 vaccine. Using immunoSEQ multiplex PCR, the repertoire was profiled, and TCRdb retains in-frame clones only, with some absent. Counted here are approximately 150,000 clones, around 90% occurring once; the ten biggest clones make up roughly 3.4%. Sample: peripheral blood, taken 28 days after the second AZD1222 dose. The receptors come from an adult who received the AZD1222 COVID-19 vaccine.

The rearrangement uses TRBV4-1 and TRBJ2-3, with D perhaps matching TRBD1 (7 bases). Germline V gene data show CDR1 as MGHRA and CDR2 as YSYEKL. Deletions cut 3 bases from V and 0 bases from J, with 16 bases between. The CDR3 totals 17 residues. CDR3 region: CASSQPSRGVSTDTQYF. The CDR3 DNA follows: TGCGCCAGCAGCCAGCCTTCCAGGGGGGTAAGCACAGATACGCAGTATTTT.

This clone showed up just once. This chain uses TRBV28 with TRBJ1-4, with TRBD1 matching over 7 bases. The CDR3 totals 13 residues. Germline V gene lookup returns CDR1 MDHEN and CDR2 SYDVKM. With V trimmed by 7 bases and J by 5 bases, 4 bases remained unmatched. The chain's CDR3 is CASKRGQNEKLFF. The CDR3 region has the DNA TGTGCCAGCAAAAGGGGGCAGAATGAAAAACTGTTTTTT.

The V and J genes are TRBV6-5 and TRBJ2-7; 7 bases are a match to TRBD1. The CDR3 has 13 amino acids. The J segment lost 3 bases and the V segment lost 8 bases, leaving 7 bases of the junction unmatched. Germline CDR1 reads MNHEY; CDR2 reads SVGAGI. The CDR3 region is CASFTGQSYEQYF. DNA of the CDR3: TGTGCCAGCTTCACGGGACAGAGCTACGAGCAGTACTTC.

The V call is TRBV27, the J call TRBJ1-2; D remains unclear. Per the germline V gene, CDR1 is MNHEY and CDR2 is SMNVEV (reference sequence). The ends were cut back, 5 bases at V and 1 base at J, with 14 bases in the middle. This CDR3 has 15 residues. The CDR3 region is CASSPRSHLNYGYTF. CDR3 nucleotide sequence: TGTGCCAGCAGTCCCCGTAGCCACCTTAACTATGGCTACACCTTC.

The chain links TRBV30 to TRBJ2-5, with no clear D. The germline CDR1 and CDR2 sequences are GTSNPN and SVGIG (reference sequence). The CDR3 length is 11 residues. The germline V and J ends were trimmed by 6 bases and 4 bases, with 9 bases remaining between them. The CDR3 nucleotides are TGTGCCTGTATTCGACGAGAGACCCAGTACTTC. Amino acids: CACIRRETQYF. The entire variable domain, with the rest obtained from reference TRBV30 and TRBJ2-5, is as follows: SQTIHQWPATLVQPVGSPLSLECTVEGTSNPNLYWYRQAAGRGLQLLFYSVGIGQISSEVPQNLSASRPQDRQFILSSKKLLLSDSGFYLCACIRRETQYFGPGTRLLVL.

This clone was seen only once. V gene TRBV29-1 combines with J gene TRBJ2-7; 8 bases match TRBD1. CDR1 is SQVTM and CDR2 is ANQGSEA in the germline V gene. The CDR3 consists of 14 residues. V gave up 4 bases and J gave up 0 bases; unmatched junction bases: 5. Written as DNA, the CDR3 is TGCAGCGTTGCCGGGACAGGAAGCTCCTACGAGCAGTACTTC. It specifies CSVAGTGSSYEQYF.

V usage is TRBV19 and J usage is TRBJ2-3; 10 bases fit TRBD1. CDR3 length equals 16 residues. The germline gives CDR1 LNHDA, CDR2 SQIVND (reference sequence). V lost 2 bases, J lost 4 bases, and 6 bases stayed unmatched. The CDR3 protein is CASSIKGQGTPDTQYF. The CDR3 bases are TGTGCCAGTAGTATAAAGGGACAGGGGACTCCAGATACGCAGTATTTT.

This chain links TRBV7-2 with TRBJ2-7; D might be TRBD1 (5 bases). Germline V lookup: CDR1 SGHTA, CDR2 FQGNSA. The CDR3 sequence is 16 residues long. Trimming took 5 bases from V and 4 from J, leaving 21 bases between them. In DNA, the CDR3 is TGTGCCAGCAGCCACTCCACAGGCACCTATGAGTACGAGCAGTACTTC. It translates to CASSHSTGTYEYEQYF.

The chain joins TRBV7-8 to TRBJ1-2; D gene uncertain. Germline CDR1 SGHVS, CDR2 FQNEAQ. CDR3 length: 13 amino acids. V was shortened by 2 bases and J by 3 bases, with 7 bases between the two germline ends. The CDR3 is CASSLRWDYGYTF. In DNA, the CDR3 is TGTGCCAGCAGCTTACGTTGGGACTATGGCTACACCTTC.

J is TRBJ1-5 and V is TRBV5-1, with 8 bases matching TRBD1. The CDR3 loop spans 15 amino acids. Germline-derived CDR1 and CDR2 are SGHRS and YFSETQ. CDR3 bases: TGCGCAAGCCGAATCGGACAGGGAGGCAATCAGCCCCAGCATTTT. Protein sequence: CASRIGQGGNQPQHF.

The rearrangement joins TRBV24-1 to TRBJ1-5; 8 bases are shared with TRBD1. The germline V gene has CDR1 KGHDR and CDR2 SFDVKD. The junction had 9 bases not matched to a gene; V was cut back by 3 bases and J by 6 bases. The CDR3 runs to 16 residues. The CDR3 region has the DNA TGTGCCACCAGTGATGCAACCACAGGGGGAGGTCAGCCCCAGCATTTT. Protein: CATSDATTGGGQPQHF.

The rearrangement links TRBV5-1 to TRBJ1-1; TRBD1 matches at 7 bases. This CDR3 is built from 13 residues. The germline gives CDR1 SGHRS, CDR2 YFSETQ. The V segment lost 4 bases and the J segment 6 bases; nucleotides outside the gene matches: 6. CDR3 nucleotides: TGCGCCAGCAGCACCCAAGGGACAGCTGAAGCTTTCTTT. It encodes CASSTQGTAEAFF.

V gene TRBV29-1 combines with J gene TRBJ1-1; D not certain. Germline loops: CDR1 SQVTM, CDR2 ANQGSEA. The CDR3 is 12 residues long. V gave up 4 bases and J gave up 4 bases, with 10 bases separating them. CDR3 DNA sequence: TGCAGCGTTGTTCAGTTGGCCACTGAAGCTTTCTTT. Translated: CSVVQLATEAFF.

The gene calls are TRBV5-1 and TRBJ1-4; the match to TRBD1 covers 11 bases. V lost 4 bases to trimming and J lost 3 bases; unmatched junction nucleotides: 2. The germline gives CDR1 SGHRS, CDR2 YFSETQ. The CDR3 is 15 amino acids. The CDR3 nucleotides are TGCGCCAGCAGCAGGGACAGGGGGGCTAATGAAAAACTGTTTTTT. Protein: CASSRDRGANEKLFF.

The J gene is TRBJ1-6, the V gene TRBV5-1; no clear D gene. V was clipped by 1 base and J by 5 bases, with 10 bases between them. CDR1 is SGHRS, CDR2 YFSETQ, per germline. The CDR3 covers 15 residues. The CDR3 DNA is TGCGCCAGCAGCTTGCAAGGATCAAATAATTCACCCCTCCACTTT. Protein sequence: CASSLQGSNNSPLHF.

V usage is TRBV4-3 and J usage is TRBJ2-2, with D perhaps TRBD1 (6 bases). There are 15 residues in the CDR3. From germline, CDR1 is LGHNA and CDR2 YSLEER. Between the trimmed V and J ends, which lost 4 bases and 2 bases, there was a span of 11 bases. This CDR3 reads CASSPWTVNTGELFF. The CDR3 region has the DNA TGCGCCAGCAGCCCTTGGACAGTTAACACCGGGGAGCTGTTTTTT.

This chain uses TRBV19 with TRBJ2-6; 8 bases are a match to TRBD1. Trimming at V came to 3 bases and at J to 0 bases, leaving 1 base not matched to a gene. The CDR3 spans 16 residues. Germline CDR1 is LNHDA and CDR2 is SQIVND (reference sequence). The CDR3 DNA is TGTGCCAGTAGTATCGGACAGGGCTCTGGGGCCAACGTCCTGACTTTC. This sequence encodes CASSIGQGSGANVLTF.

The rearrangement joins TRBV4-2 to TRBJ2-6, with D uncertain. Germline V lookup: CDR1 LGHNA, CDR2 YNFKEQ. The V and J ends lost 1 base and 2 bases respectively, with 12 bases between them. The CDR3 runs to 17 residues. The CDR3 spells CASSQGFSPAGANVLTF. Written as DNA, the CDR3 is TGTGCCAGCAGCCAAGGGTTTTCTCCGGCTGGGGCCAACGTCCTGACTTTC.

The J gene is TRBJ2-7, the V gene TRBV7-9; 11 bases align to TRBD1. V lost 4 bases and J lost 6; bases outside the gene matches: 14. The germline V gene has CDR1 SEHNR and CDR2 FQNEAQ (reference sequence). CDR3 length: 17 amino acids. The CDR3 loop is CASSSGQGEGGYSEQYF. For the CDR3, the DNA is TGTGCCAGCAGCTCGGGACAGGGGGAAGGGGGATATTCCGAGCAGTACTTC.